What follows are 17 T cell receptor beta chains derived from one specimen sequenced in a study of CD8 T cells in Susac syndrome. Random hexamers primed reverse transcription of roughly 0.5 to 1 ug RNA. TCRdb reanalysed the immunoSEQ multiplex PCR reads using MiXCR and keeps one entry per CDR3 protein. The sample consists of some 260,000 distinct CDR3 sequences, 93% of them appearing once. The specimen sequenced was CD4+ T cells from PBMCs. The receptors come from a human donor with multiple sclerosis.

The rearrangement links TRBV29-1 to TRBJ2-5, with D perhaps being TRBD1 or TRBD2 (5 bases each). The germline V gene has CDR1 SQVTM and CDR2 ANQGSEA. This CDR3 is 12 amino acids long. Between the trimmed V and J ends, which lost 7 bases and 4 bases, there was a span of 13 bases. The CDR3 DNA sequence: TGCAGCGCGCGGTTTGGGGGAGAGACCCAGTACTTC. Translated, it gives CSARFGGETQYF.

The rearrangement uses TRBV2 and TRBJ2-2; the D is unclear. The CDR3 totals 13 residues. Between the trimmed V and J ends, which lost 5 bases and 3 bases, there was a span of 7 bases. Germline V gene lookup returns CDR1 SNHLY and CDR2 FYNNEI. As DNA, the CDR3 is TGTGCCAGCAGTAATGGGCACACCGGGGAGCTGTTTTTT. Translated, it gives CASSNGHTGELFF.

Only one count was recorded for this clonotype. V usage is TRBV27 and J usage is TRBJ2-6; D call uncertain. CDR1 MNHEY and CDR2 SMNVEV come from the germline V gene (reference sequence). Trimming removed 2 bases from V and 0 bases from J, with 8 bases in between. This CDR3 spans 16 amino acids. The CDR3 spells CASSLRLFSGANVLTF. The CDR3 nucleotides read TGTGCCAGCAGTTTAAGGTTATTCTCTGGGGCCAACGTCCTGACTTTC.

V and J are TRBV5-1 and TRBJ2-7; D may be TRBD2 (6 bases). Deletions cut 4 bases from V and 2 bases from J, with 13 bases between. CDR1 is SGHRS and CDR2 is YFSETQ in the germline V gene. CDR3 length: 14 amino acids. The CDR3 region has the DNA TGCGCCAGCAGCCTCCGGGACTCACCCTACGAGCAGTACGTC. It codes for CASSLRDSPYEQYV.

This chain uses TRBV20-1 with TRBJ2-1; 10 nucleotides line up with TRBD2. J lost 1 base, V lost 4 bases, and 19 bases had no gene match. The length of the CDR3 is 20 residues. Germline-derived CDR1 and CDR2 are DFQATT and SNEGSKA (reference sequence). The CDR3 region is CSATIPTSGIQRTSYNEQFF. Here the CDR3 DNA reads TGCAGTGCTACAATCCCCACTAGCGGGATCCAAAGGACTTCCTACAATGAGCAGTTCTTC.

The chain combines TRBV29-1 with TRBJ2-2; TRBD2 matches 10 bases. Losses at the gene ends were 4 bases for V and 1 base for J; bases not matched to a gene: 3. Germline CDR1 is SQVTM and CDR2 is ANQGSEA. This CDR3 is built from 15 residues. CDR3 region: CSVARTSGNTGELFF. The CDR3 DNA sequence: TGCAGCGTTGCTCGGACTAGCGGGAACACCGGGGAGCTGTTTTTT.

This clonotype was found once. The chain is built from TRBV29-1 and TRBJ2-1; the match to TRBD2 covers 11 bases. V lost 1 base, J lost 8 bases, and 7 bases stayed unmatched. CDR1 is SQVTM, CDR2 ANQGSEA, per germline. There are 15 residues in the CDR3. The CDR3 DNA reads TGCAGCGTTGAAGGATGGCTAGCGGGAGGTGATGAGCAGTTCTTC. Amino acid sequence: CSVEGWLAGGDEQFF.

This chain connects TRBV6-5 to TRBJ2-3, with D possibly being TRBD2 (6 bases). The V end lost 1 base, the J end lost 3 bases, and 14 bases lay between the germline ends. The length of the CDR3 is 16 residues. From germline, CDR1 is MNHEY and CDR2 SVGAGI. The CDR3 DNA sequence: TGTGCCAGCAGTTACTGGAGGGGAAAGGGGACAGATACGCAGTATTTT. As protein: CASSYWRGKGTDTQYF.

The V gene is TRBV3-1, the J gene TRBJ2-3, with 7 bases aligning to TRBD2. Losses at the gene ends were 1 base for V and 6 bases for J; bases not matched to a gene: 13. CDR1 and CDR2 (germline): LGHDT, YNNKEL (reference sequence). This CDR3 spans 17 amino acids. The CDR3 sequence is CASSQGAQRGTSDTQYF. DNA of the CDR3: TGTGCCAGCAGCCAAGGCGCCCAGCGGGGAACCTCGGATACGCAGTATTTT.

The chain is built from TRBV7-9 and TRBJ2-3, with TRBD1 as a possible D gene (5 bases). Germline V lookup: CDR1 SEHNR, CDR2 FQNEAQ (reference sequence). The V end lost 2 bases, the J end lost 5 bases, and 17 bases lay between the germline ends. The CDR3 has 16 amino acids. CDR3 sequence: CASSLRAGLKGDTQYF. DNA of the CDR3: TGTGCCAGCAGCTTAAGGGCAGGGCTTAAGGGAGATACGCAGTATTTT.

The chain combines TRBV28 with TRBJ2-3; possible D gene TRBD2, 7 bases. The ends were cut back, 3 bases at V and 1 base at J, with 20 bases in the middle. Germline lookup yields CDR1 MDHEN and CDR2 SYDVKM. The CDR3 covers 18 residues. The CDR3 loop is CASSLLVRGGGRTDTQYF. CDR3 coding DNA: TGTGCCAGCAGTTTGTTGGTTCGAGGCGGGGGCCGCACAGATACGCAGTATTTT.

As concerns this clonotype: At one of its ends the junction is not consistent with the germline gene, which may arise from a read error. This sequence joins TRBV7-7 and TRBJ2-1, with 9 nucleotides matching TRBD2. Germline values: CDR1 SSHAT, CDR2 FNYEAQ (reference sequence). This CDR3 is built from 13 residues. CDR3 in amino acids: CASSLAGAGEQFF. The CDR3 DNA follows: TGTGCTAGCAGCTTAGCGGGAGCTGGAGAGCAGTTCTTC.

In DNA form, the CDR3 reads TGCAGCGTTGGTACAGGGGGCAATTCACCCCTCCACTTT. This translates into CSVGTGGNSPLHF. This chain links TRBV29-1 with TRBJ1-6, with 9 positions matching TRBD1. V lost 4 bases, J lost 7 bases, and 2 bases stayed unmatched. The CDR3 has 13 residues. The V gene's germline CDR1 is SQVTM and CDR2 ANQGSEA.

The CDR3 bases are TGTGCCAGCAGCTTAGTGTTACGGGGGGGACAGTTCTTC. It encodes CASSLVLRGGQFF. The chain links TRBV7-8 to TRBJ2-1; 8 bases are a match to TRBD2. Germline-derived CDR1 and CDR2 are SGHVS and FQNEAQ. With V trimmed by 1 base and J by 13 bases, 6 bases remained unmatched. The CDR3 has 13 amino acids.

The chain recombines TRBV30 with TRBJ1-2, with D unclear. Trimming left V 2 bases short and J 2 bases short, with 12 bases between. This CDR3 contains 14 residues. Looked up from germline, CDR1 is GTSNPN and CDR2 is SVGIG (reference sequence). CDR3 bases: TGTGCCTGGAGTAAGGTCGGACTGAACTATGGCTACACCTTC. Translating gives CAWSKVGLNYGYTF.

The J gene is TRBJ1-2, the V gene TRBV7-2; TRBD1 matches at 7 bases. The CDR3 consists of 14 residues. The germline V gene has CDR1 SGHTA and CDR2 FQGNSA. J lost 5 bases, V lost 2 bases, and 5 bases had no gene match. CDR3 sequence: CASSLNRGLYGYTF. The CDR3 DNA is TGTGCCAGCAGCTTAAACAGGGGACTTTATGGCTACACCTTC.

This clonotype appeared a single time. The chain links TRBV29-1 to TRBJ2-5; D is ambiguous. Per germline, CDR1 SQVTM and CDR2 ANQGSEA. V lost 3 bases and J lost 1, with 12 bases in between. CDR3 length equals 14 residues. The CDR3 DNA sequence: TGCAGCGTTGATAAAACCCGGGCCCAAGAGACCCAGTACTTC. This codes for CSVDKTRAQETQYF.